Listed below are T cell receptor beta chains from one sample, sequenced in a study of cytomegalovirus exposure and HLA in healthy donors. Assay used: immunoSEQ multiplex PCR; TCRdb lists only in-frame clones, some missing. Of some 200,000 clones listed, 9.5% to 15% are singletons. Sequenced material: PBMCs. These receptors were collected from a man aged 45-65 years in good health and CMV-seropositive. CDR3s include the opening cysteine and the closing phenylalanine or tryptophan. A D gene is named only where the DNA matches it firmly.

V	length	D	J	CDR3
TRBV28	13	-	TRBJ1-6	CASRQGVFTPLHF
TRBV13	16	TRBD2	TRBJ2-1	CASSSVLAGGLNEQFF
TRBV13	15	-	TRBJ2-2	CASSLGGTNTGELFF
TRBV10-1	16	TRBD2	TRBJ2-1	CASSESLAGGLNEQFF
TRBV7-8	16	TRBD2	TRBJ2-5	CASSLADWRNQETQYF
TRBV11-3	17	TRBD2	TRBJ2-5	CASSLVVSGGVQETQYF
TRBV7-2	14	TRBD1	TRBJ1-6	CASSSDRGASPLHF
TRBV6-6	15	-	TRBJ2-2	CASSYPPEGAGELFF
TRBV9	16	TRBD1	TRBJ2-1	CASSVGWTGGFNEQFF
TRBV7-2	15	-	TRBJ1-3	CASSLQAHSGNTIYF
TRBV11-2	13	-	TRBJ2-7	CASSMDGGYEQYF
TRBV7-8	14	TRBD1	TRBJ1-2	CASSYRGTNYGYTF
TRBV5-4	14	-	TRBJ2-5	CASSLVGQEETQYF
TRBV10-2	14	-	TRBJ1-4	CASTDGQFNEKLFF
TRBV10-1	19	TRBD1	TRBJ1-2	CALVGYLGGQGARCYGYTF
TRBV7-9	12	-	TRBJ1-1	CASSPRRDEAFF
TRBV20-1	11	-	TRBJ1-2	CSTDANYGYTF
TRBV9	16	-	TRBJ2-5	CASSRFRGMVQETQYF
TRBV5-1	14	-	TRBJ2-5	CASSLGLNQETQYF
TRBV19	17	TRBD1	TRBJ1-1	CASSPSGTGVFSTEAFF
TRBV9	13	-	TRBJ2-1	CASSVLAANEQFF
TRBV21-1	18	-	TRBJ1-3	CASSKSSPETHIGNTIYF
TRBV28	14	TRBD1	TRBJ2-1	CASSFPDRGNEQFF
TRBV18	16	TRBD1	TRBJ1-5	CASSQTGTGINQPQHF
TRBV28	18	TRBD2	TRBJ2-5	CASSLIDRGLAGQETQYF
TRBV5-6	15	-	TRBJ2-7	CASSPIGTSTYEQYF
TRBV6-5	15	-	TRBJ2-5	CASSYSRGSQETQYF
TRBV19	16	-	TRBJ1-2	CASSMGMGPPNYGYTF